This T cell receptor beta chain stems from a study of T cell changes during pregnancy in multiple sclerosis. Assay used: immunoSEQ multiplex PCR; TCRdb lists only in-frame clones, some missing. The data show more than 95,000 clones, over 85% seen once. The trim removed 5 bases at V and 11 bases at J, leaving 12 bases unmatched. The CDR3 consists of 13 residues. Germline-derived CDR1 and CDR2 are SGHRS and YFSETQ. The chain joins TRBV5-1 to TRBJ1-1, with 7 bases aligning to TRBD1. Specimen: peripheral blood, collected after pregnancy. This clonotype was sampled from a female donor with multiple sclerosis, enrolled in a pregnancy study. Here the CDR3 DNA reads TGCGCCAGCAGGAGAGACGCGGGACAGATGGCTTTCTTT. Amino acid sequence: CASRRDAGQMAFF.